Given below is one TCR beta chain in context. Its specificity is unknown. There are 15 residues in the CDR3. With 5 bases clipped from V and 7 bases from J, the junction kept 9 bases outside the gene matches. The germline V gene encodes CDR1 MDHEN and CDR2 SYDVKM. This entry comes from a study of shared clonotypes between healthy human individuals. General study points: The sampled material consisted only of blood, and tissue repertoires are likely to differ.

Profiling relied on immunoSEQ multiplex PCR, and the TCRdb table lists in-frame clones only, not all of them. Of some 470,000 clones listed, 60% to 85% are singletons. The sequencing input was PBMCs. The V call is TRBV28, the J call TRBJ2-1, with 9 bases fitting TRBD2. This receptor was obtained from a woman in her thirties or forties in good health. Some clones in this sample may be carry-over from other donors' samples. CDR3 sequence reads: CASSPRGGRANEQFF. The CDR3, as DNA: TGTGCCAGCAGTCCTAGGGGCGGGAGGGCTAATGAGCAGTTCTTC.